The clone carrying this TCR beta chain was observed many times. The antigen is not known. This specimen comes from a study of response to subunit inactivated influenza vaccine. Study results and limitations: It was the authors' suggestion that each seasonal influenza vaccination recruits few new T cells.

One entry per CDR3 protein results from TCRdb running MiXCR on the RT-PCR reads. Among 650,000 to 800,000 distinct CDR3 sequences listed, 15% to 20% were seen once. Germline-derived CDR1 and CDR2 are DFQATT and SNEGSKA (reference sequence). This CDR3 region has 15 residues. V lost 1 base to trimming and J lost 4 bases; unmatched junction nucleotides: 7. Source: PBMCs from blood, taken approximately 5 days after vaccination. The J gene is TRBJ2-5, the V gene TRBV20-1, with TRBD2 matching over 9 bases. The sequence was collected from a man in his forties or fifties who received an inactivated influenza vaccine. CDR3 sequence (DNA): TGCAGTGCTAGAGTAGCGGGGGCCGTCGTAGAGACCCAGTACTTC. This encodes CSARVAGAVVETQYF.